This T cell receptor beta chain was captured by sequencing in a study of blood T cells in healthy people across ages. Study-wide results and limits: For the donors, CMV status was unknown and possibly confounded expanded clonotype changes.

Details on this clonotype: Its antigen is as yet unknown.

The CDR3 is made up of 14 amino acids. Trimming took 5 bases from V and 3 from J, leaving 13 bases between them. Then a second PCR, running roughly 7 to 11 cycles, was carried out with a sample-barcoded 5' primer and a J-beta primer mix. MiXCR was run by TCRdb on the 5' RACE reads, yielding one entry per CDR3 protein. The sample has 580,000 or so distinct CDR3 sequences; around half are singletons. The sample was blood. The receptor's source is an elderly man in good health. This chain connects TRBV12-3 or TRBV12-4 to TRBJ1-2; no reliable D call. Here the CDR3 reads CASSPGPDYYGYTF. Here the CDR3 DNA reads TGTGCCAGCAGTCCCGGTCCCGACTACTATGGCTACACCTTC.